One and the same sample provided the 25 T cell receptor beta chains below, sequenced in a study of TIL therapy for anti-PD-1-resistant metastatic lung cancer. Time point here: pre-treatment sample, taken before nivolumab and TIL therapy. Tumor tissue came from excised metastases, mostly pleural nodules or supraclavicular lymph nodes. The libraries were made with immunoSEQ v3. Some clones are missing from TCRdb's copy, which holds only in-frame ones; the method was immunoSEQ multiplex PCR. The sample records about 26,000 clones, around 77% being singletons. This sample comprised tumor tissue, obtained at baseline. Receptors originate from a person between 25 and 80 years old with non-small cell lung cancer.

This chain joins TRBV14 and TRBJ1-1, with TRBD1 matching 8 bases. V shed 1 base and J 11 bases; nucleotides not matched to a gene: 15. This CDR3 has 16 amino acids. Germline CDR1 is SGHDN and CDR2 is FVKESK. The CDR3 loop reads CASSQGQGLRIRGAFF. CDR3 nucleotides: TGTGCCAGCAGCCAAGGACAGGGGCTCCGGATAAGGGGTGCTTTCTTT.

V is TRBV27 and J is TRBJ1-1; D gene unclear. The CDR3 spans 13 residues. The V gene's germline CDR1 is MNHEY and CDR2 SMNVEV (reference sequence). Between the trimmed V and J ends, which lost 7 bases and 1 base, there was a span of 10 bases. CDR3 sequence: CASMYSGNTEAFF. CDR3 in DNA: TGTGCCAGCATGTATAGCGGGAACACTGAAGCTTTCTTT.

This chain links TRBV25-1 with TRBJ1-2, with TRBD1 matching over 9 bases. Germline assignment: CDR1 MGHDK and CDR2 SYGVNS. The junction had 11 bases not matched to a gene; V was cut back by 4 bases and J by 8 bases. The CDR3 length is 15 residues. CDR3 protein: CASSGGQGDLEGYTF. CDR3 nucleotide sequence: TGTGCCAGCAGTGGGGGACAGGGAGATTTGGAGGGCTACACCTTC.

This chain connects TRBV10-3 to TRBJ1-2, with TRBD1 identical over 9 bases. J gave up 2 bases and V 6 bases, and 4 bases lay outside the gene matches. Germline CDR1 and CDR2: ENHRY and SYGVKD. There are 14 residues in the CDR3. The CDR3 sequence is CAIRPGQGNYGYTF. The CDR3 region has the DNA TGTGCCATCAGACCGGGACAGGGCAACTATGGCTACACCTTC.

The V gene is TRBV11-3, the J gene TRBJ2-5; the D gene is possibly TRBD1 (7 bases). From germline, CDR1 is SGHNT and CDR2 YENEEA. This CDR3 is built from 13 residues. Trimming shortened V by 6 bases and J by 5 bases, and 13 bases separated the two germline ends. DNA for the CDR3: TGTGCCAGCAGACGGACAGGAGGGGAGACCCAGTACTTC. This gives the protein CASRRTGGETQYF.

This clone was picked up a small number of times. The chain's CDR3 is CASSLLEVGYGYTF. CDR3 in DNA: TGTGCCAGCAGTTTATTGGAGGTCGGCTATGGCTACACCTTC. This chain joins TRBV28 and TRBJ1-2, with unresolved D. V gave up 1 base and J gave up 4 bases, with 10 bases separating them. This CDR3 region has 14 residues. The germline gives CDR1 MDHEN, CDR2 SYDVKM.

Only one count was recorded for this clone. This chain uses TRBV19 with TRBJ2-1, with 8 nucleotides matching TRBD1. The CDR3 consists of 15 residues. After removal of 4 bases from V and 7 bases from J, the junction contained 9 bases not matched to a gene. Germline V gene data show CDR1 as LNHDA and CDR2 as SQIVND (reference sequence). In DNA, the CDR3 is TGTGCCAGTAGTACAAGACAGGGGCTCCTAAATGAGCAGTTCTTC. It specifies CASSTRQGLLNEQFF. Full variable domain (remainder filled in from reference TRBV19 and TRBJ2-1): DGGITQSPKYLFRKEGQNVTLSCEQNLNHDAMYWYRQDPGQGLRLIYYSQIVNDFQKGDIAEGYSVSREKKESFPLTVTSAQKNPTAFYLCASSTRQGLLNEQFFGPGTRLTVL.

The rearrangement links TRBV6-8 to TRBJ1-2, with D possibly being TRBD1 (5 bases). The ends were cut back, 2 bases at V and 6 bases at J, with 16 bases in the middle. Germline assignment: CDR1 MNHGY and CDR2 SAAAGT. This CDR3 has 15 amino acids. CDR3 in amino acids: CASSYRARVEDGYTF. The CDR3 DNA sequence: TGTGCCAGCAGTTACAGGGCCAGGGTTGAGGATGGCTACACCTTC.

This chain links TRBV7-2 with TRBJ2-3, with 8 bases matching TRBD2. The CDR3 covers 15 residues. Germline V lookup: CDR1 SGHTA, CDR2 FQGNSA. V shed 2 bases and J 6 bases; nucleotides not matched to a gene: 7. CDR3 sequence reads: CASSLLGGGSDTQYF. The DNA for the CDR3 is TGTGCCAGCAGCTTACTCGGCGGGGGGTCGGATACGCAGTATTTT.

This chain connects TRBV7-9 to TRBJ2-3; 9 bases are shared with TRBD2. In germline, CDR1 is SEHNR, CDR2 FQNEAQ (reference sequence). The CDR3 covers 16 residues. V lost 5 bases, J lost 1 base, and 7 bases stayed unmatched. The CDR3 protein is CASSPEAGGGTDTQYF. The CDR3 bases are TGTGCCAGCAGCCCAGAGGCGGGGGGGGGCACAGATACGCAGTATTTT.

CDR3 sequence: CASSLGSRVRGTEAFF. CDR3 sequence (DNA): TGTGCCAGCAGCTTGGGCAGTCGGGTTAGAGGCACTGAAGCTTTCTTT. This sequence joins TRBV5-6 and TRBJ1-1; D unclear. This CDR3 spans 16 amino acids. Trimming left V 0 bases short and J 4 bases short, with 16 bases between. The germline gives CDR1 SGHDT, CDR2 YYEEEE.

This chain connects TRBV11-3 to TRBJ2-7; a weak D match, TRBD1 (6 bases). The CDR3 contains 13 residues. The germline gives CDR1 SGHNT, CDR2 YENEEA. V was trimmed by 3 bases and J by 7 bases, leaving 13 bases between them. In nucleotides, the CDR3 is TGTGCCAGCAGCTTCAACAGGGACAAGGAGCAGTACTTC. It specifies CASSFNRDKEQYF.

This chain uses TRBV6-5 with TRBJ2-7; 8 bases are a match to TRBD1. The length of the CDR3 is 14 residues. Germline V gene data show CDR1 as MNHEY and CDR2 as SVGAGI. V trimming: 6 bases; J trimming: 7 bases; junction bases outside the gene matches: 11. The CDR3 DNA reads TGTGCCAGCAGCCCGGACAGGGTTATTTGGGAGCAGTACTTC. Protein product: CASSPDRVIWEQYF.

The V gene is TRBV4-3, the J gene TRBJ2-5; no clear D gene. Germline values: CDR1 LGHNA, CDR2 YSLEER. Trimming took off 0 bases at V and 5 bases at J, with 10 bases between the two ends. The CDR3 totals 14 residues. CDR3: CASSQDRVRETQYF. CDR3 nucleotides: TGCGCCAGCAGCCAAGATAGGGTCCGCGAGACCCAGTACTTC.

The V gene is TRBV5-4, the J gene TRBJ2-7; tentatively, D is TRBD1 or TRBD2 (5 bases each). The CDR3 is made up of 15 amino acids. Germline CDR1 and CDR2: SGHNT and YYREEE (reference sequence). Trimming stripped 3 bases from V and 4 bases from J, with 17 bases between. The CDR3, as DNA: TGTGCCAGCAGCTCTAGGGCCCTAGAGGGGTACGAGCAGTACTTC. Protein sequence: CASSSRALEGYEQYF.

V and J are TRBV7-2 and TRBJ2-5, with TRBD2 matching over 13 bases. This CDR3 region has 17 residues. The V segment lost 5 bases and the J segment 1 base; nucleotides outside the gene matches: 7. From germline, CDR1 is SGHTA and CDR2 FQGNSA. CDR3 residues: CASSTRLAGGTQETQYF. The DNA of the CDR3 is TGTGCCAGCAGCACAAGACTAGCGGGGGGTACCCAAGAGACCCAGTACTTC.

The chain combines TRBV19 with TRBJ2-1; 8 nucleotides line up with TRBD1. CDR3 size: 17 residues. V shed 1 base and J 8 bases; nucleotides not matched to a gene: 13. Germline CDR1 reads LNHDA; CDR2 reads SQIVND (reference sequence). CDR3 loop: CASSIGSGTGIRYEQFF. In DNA, the CDR3 is TGTGCCAGTAGTATAGGGTCCGGGACAGGTATTAGGTATGAGCAGTTCTTC.

The sample holds one count of this clone. The rearrangement uses TRBV27 and TRBJ2-7, with 8 positions matching TRBD2. V was clipped by 5 bases and J by 0 bases; unmatched bases: 6. CDR3 size: 15 residues. Looked up from germline, CDR1 is MNHEY and CDR2 is SMNVEV (reference sequence). The CDR3 region is CASSPIAGSSYEQYF. The CDR3 bases are TGTGCCAGCAGTCCCATAGCGGGGAGCTCCTACGAGCAGTACTTC.

The genes are TRBV29-1 and TRBJ1-4; 11 bases map to TRBD1. The germline gives CDR1 SQVTM, CDR2 ANQGSEA. The V and J ends lost 5 bases and 8 bases, in that order; junction bases with no gene match: 13. The CDR3 spans 16 residues. CDR3: CSVSLSRGTGGEKLFF. The CDR3 DNA is TGCAGCGTTTCCCTAAGCCGGGGGACAGGGGGGGAAAAACTGTTTTTT.

This clone showed up just once. V usage is TRBV13 and J usage is TRBJ1-1; D not resolved. The CDR3 consists of 16 residues. V lost 0 bases, J lost 7 bases, and 18 bases lay in between. Germline CDR1 and CDR2: PRHDT and FYEKMQ (reference sequence). The DNA of the CDR3 is TGTGCCAGCAGCTTAGGAATGGGAGGAATGATCGGTGAAGCTTTCTTT. Amino acids: CASSLGMGGMIGEAFF.

The chain recombines TRBV6-6 with TRBJ2-3, with 7 bases fitting TRBD1. This CDR3 is 14 amino acids long. V lost 6 bases to trimming and J lost 2 bases; unmatched junction nucleotides: 5. Per the germline V gene, CDR1 is MNHNY and CDR2 is SVGAGI (reference sequence). The CDR3 DNA sequence: TGTGCCAGCAGAATACAGGGGAACACAGATACGCAGTATTTT. Translated, it gives CASRIQGNTDTQYF.

The chain recombines TRBV7-9 with TRBJ2-7, with 8 nucleotides matching TRBD1. The CDR3 has 15 residues. From germline, CDR1 is SEHNR and CDR2 FQNEAQ (reference sequence). V lost 5 bases and J lost 3; bases outside the gene matches: 9. This CDR3 reads CASSHTGQDLYEQYF. CDR3 coding DNA: TGTGCCAGCAGCCATACGGGACAGGACCTCTACGAGCAGTACTTC. The full variable domain, completed using reference TRBV7-9 and TRBJ2-7, is DTGVSQNPRHKITKRGQNVTFRCDPISEHNRLYWYRQTLGQGPEFLTYFQNEAQLEKSRLLSDRFSAERPKGSFSTLEIQRTEQGDSAMYLCASSHTGQDLYEQYFGPGTRLTVT.

This sequence joins TRBV5-6 and TRBJ1-5; D gene unclear. Germline assignment: CDR1 SGHDT and CDR2 YYEEEE. The CDR3 has 15 amino acids. Deletions cut 0 bases from V and 3 bases from J, with 10 bases between. CDR3 in amino acids: CASSLAGVFNQPQHF. CDR3 nucleotide sequence: TGTGCCAGCAGCTTGGCTGGGGTCTTCAATCAGCCCCAGCATTTT. Full variable domain (remainder filled in from reference TRBV5-6 and TRBJ1-5): DAGVTQSPTHLIKTRGQQVTLRCSPKSGHDTVSWYQQALGQGPQFIFQYYEEEERQRGNFPDRFSGHQFPNYSSELNVNALLLGDSALYLCASSLAGVFNQPQHFGDGTRLSIL.

The chain links TRBV25-1 to TRBJ1-1; 7 bases are a match to TRBD1. The germline gives CDR1 MGHDK, CDR2 SYGVNS. V lost 2 bases to trimming and J lost 1 base; unmatched junction nucleotides: 4. CDR3 length: 15 residues. The CDR3 DNA reads TGTGCCAGCAGTGAAGGCAGGGGGGAGAACACTGAAGCTTTCTTT. Protein sequence: CASSEGRGENTEAFF. The full variable domain, with the rest looked up from reference TRBV25-1 and TRBJ1-1, is EADIYQTPRYLVIGTGKKITLECSQTMGHDKMYWYQQDPGMELHLIHYSYGVNSTEKGDLSSESTVSRIRTEHFPLTLESARPSHTSQYLCASSEGRGENTEAFFGQGTRLTVV.

V usage is TRBV5-1 and J usage is TRBJ1-4; tentative D call: TRBD1 (5 bases). The CDR3 has 14 residues. Looked up from germline, CDR1 is SGHRS and CDR2 is YFSETQ. Trimming cost V 0 bases and J 2 bases, with 5 bases left between them. The CDR3 spells CASSLGGTNEKLFF. The CDR3 coding sequence is TGCGCCAGCAGCTTGGGGGGGACTAATGAAAAACTGTTTTTT.